Listed below are T cell receptor beta chains from one sample, sequenced in a study of shared clonotypes between healthy human individuals. The data were produced by immunoSEQ multiplex PCR, yet TCRdb's version contains in-frame clones alone and is incomplete. The table lists about 980,000 clones, approximately 76% of them singletons. Sample: memory CD4+ T cells sorted from blood. These receptor sequences come from a man between 18 and 35 years old in good health. CDR3s leave out the opening cysteine and the closing phenylalanine or tryptophan. The D gene is left open where the match is weak.

CDR3aa: ASSLAGDHGELF
d_gene: .
v_gene: TRBV5-1
j_gene: TRBJ2-2

CDR3aa: ASSLGTGASGPLH
d_gene: TRBD1
v_gene: TRBV5-1
j_gene: TRBJ1-6

CDR3aa: ASSRFGLAGDNEQF
d_gene: TRBD2
v_gene: TRBV7-8
j_gene: TRBJ2-1

CDR3aa: ASSEAQGTNQPQH
d_gene: .
v_gene: TRBV2
j_gene: TRBJ1-5

CDR3aa: ASSESLQGAAGYT
d_gene: TRBD1
v_gene: TRBV10-1
j_gene: TRBJ1-2

CDR3aa: ASSYQDSYEQY
d_gene: .
v_gene: TRBV6-6
j_gene: TRBJ2-7

CDR3aa: ASDRETQY
d_gene: .
v_gene: TRBV2
j_gene: TRBJ2-5

CDR3aa: ASSRTASGNTIY
d_gene: .
v_gene: TRBV28
j_gene: TRBJ1-3

CDR3aa: ASSYGTAGNTIY
d_gene: .
v_gene: TRBV6-1
j_gene: TRBJ1-3

CDR3aa: ATSREKGAYEQY
d_gene: .
v_gene: TRBV15
j_gene: TRBJ2-7

CDR3aa: ASSQDISGTDTQY
d_gene: .
v_gene: TRBV4-1
j_gene: TRBJ2-3

CDR3aa: ASSGSGLTLNTGELF
d_gene: .
v_gene: TRBV2
j_gene: TRBJ2-2

CDR3aa: SVEYQETQY
d_gene: .
v_gene: TRBV29-1
j_gene: TRBJ2-5

CDR3aa: ASSEWPTSGRANEQF
d_gene: TRBD2
v_gene: TRBV25-1
j_gene: TRBJ2-1

CDR3aa: ASRRPGGGNEQF
d_gene: TRBD2
v_gene: TRBV6-5
j_gene: TRBJ2-1

CDR3aa: ASSYKGRGDYGYT
d_gene: .
v_gene: TRBV6-5
j_gene: TRBJ1-2

CDR3aa: ASSPAGVGELF
d_gene: TRBD2
v_gene: TRBV9
j_gene: TRBJ2-2

CDR3aa: ASSPDGTGYEQY
d_gene: TRBD1
v_gene: TRBV5-1
j_gene: TRBJ2-7

CDR3aa: ASSFASLSYEQY
d_gene: .
v_gene: TRBV28
j_gene: TRBJ2-7

CDR3aa: ASSQIGGTEAF
d_gene: .
v_gene: TRBV14
j_gene: TRBJ1-1

CDR3aa: ASSQGLTGKNTEAF
d_gene: TRBD1
v_gene: TRBV4-1
j_gene: TRBJ1-1

CDR3aa: SVSTGLTRTDTQY
d_gene: .
v_gene: TRBV29-1
j_gene: TRBJ2-3

CDR3aa: ASRAGIPYEQY
d_gene: .
v_gene: TRBV6-1
j_gene: TRBJ2-7

CDR3aa: ASSARAQNTEAF
d_gene: .
v_gene: TRBV6-1
j_gene: TRBJ1-1

CDR3aa: ARDSYEQY
d_gene: .
v_gene: TRBV12-2
j_gene: TRBJ2-7

CDR3aa: ASSPGTQNEKLF
d_gene: .
v_gene: TRBV11-2
j_gene: TRBJ1-4

CDR3aa: ASSVDRGETQY
d_gene: .
v_gene: TRBV9
j_gene: TRBJ2-5